The clone carrying this TCR beta chain was recorded a few times. This sample stems from a study of regulatory T cells in long-lasting Graves disease. Time point described: newly diagnosed GD, antithyroid drugs for less than 3 months. PBMC-extracted RNA yielded the TCR library. CDR3-region Arm-PCR and iRepertoire HTBI primers produced the TCR beta libraries. From the multiplex PCR reads, TCRdb called clonotypes with MiXCR, one entry per CDR3 protein. In the table there are around 250,000 distinct CDR3 sequences, around 18% of which are singletons. This receptor was taken from a female donor with Graves disease. The material sequenced was peripheral blood mononuclear cells (PBMCs), taken at new diagnosis, from a patient treated with antithyroid drugs.

The CDR3 DNA is TGCGCCAGCAGCCAAGTGGGACAGGGGGATGGAAACACCATATATTTT. Translating it yields CASSQVGQGDGNTIYF. The chain recombines TRBV4-1 with TRBJ1-3; the match to TRBD1 covers 11 bases. Germline CDR1 MGHRA, CDR2 YSYEKL. V shed 1 base and J 3 bases; nucleotides not matched to a gene: 2. The CDR3 is 16 residues long.